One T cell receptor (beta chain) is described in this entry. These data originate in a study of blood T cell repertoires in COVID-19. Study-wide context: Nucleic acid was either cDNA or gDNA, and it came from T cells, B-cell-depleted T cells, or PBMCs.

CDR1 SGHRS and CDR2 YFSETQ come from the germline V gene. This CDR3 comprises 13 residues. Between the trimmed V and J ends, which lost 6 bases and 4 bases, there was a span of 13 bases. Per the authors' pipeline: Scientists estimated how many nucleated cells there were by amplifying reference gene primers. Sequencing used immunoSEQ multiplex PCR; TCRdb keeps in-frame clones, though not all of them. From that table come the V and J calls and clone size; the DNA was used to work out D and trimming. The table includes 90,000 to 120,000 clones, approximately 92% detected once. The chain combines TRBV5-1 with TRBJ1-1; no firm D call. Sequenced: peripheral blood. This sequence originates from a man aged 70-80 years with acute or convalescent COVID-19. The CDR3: CASKYEGGTEAFF. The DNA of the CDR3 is TGCGCCAGCAAGTATGAGGGAGGCACTGAAGCTTTCTTT.